This T cell receptor beta chain is from a study of human T cells and chemical hapten exposure. Study results and limitations: Donors in the study had alopecia, meaning their immune response may differ from healthy people's. DPC sensitization produced no change in TCRs with frequency above 1 in 1000.

This clonotype was recorded at least ten times. What it binds is not known. CDR3 length equals 15 residues. Trimming took off 10 bases at V and 0 bases at J, with 13 bases between the two ends. TCRdb reprocessed the RACE reads with MiXCR, giving one entry per CDR3 protein. The sample includes about 93,000 distinct CDR3 sequences, 8.5% of them seen just once. Time point specified: pre-sensitization, week 0. Treatment: therapeutic diphenylcyclopropenone sensitization with weekly scalp DPC. The chain couples TRBV12-3 or TRBV12-4 to TRBJ2-6; D is undetermined. Sequenced here: whole blood, sampled in connection with sensitization to the hapten diphenylcyclopropenone (DPC). The receptor comes from a man in his forties or fifties with alopecia areata. Some clones in this sample may be carry-over from other donors' samples. Here the CDR3 reads CATSHSISGANVLTF. In nucleotides, the CDR3 is TGTGCCACTTCCCACTCGATCTCTGGGGCCAACGTCCTGACTTTC.